This note documents a single T cell receptor (beta chain) sequence. Its target is not known. This sample is part of a study of a mutant IDH1 vaccine in newly diagnosed glioma. Looking at the study overall: Treated patients, averaging around 40 years, were roughly 62% male and about 40% female.

Time point in this sample: baseline, week 1 (first vaccination visit). Regarding treatment: pre-vaccination baseline after standard-of-care therapy. Assay: immunoSEQ multiplex PCR; the TCRdb copy retains only in-frame clones and omits some. The sample carries 80,000 to 100,000 clones, about 80% recorded once. Germline V gene lookup returns CDR1 MNHNY and CDR2 SVGAGI (reference sequence). V was pared by 5 bases and J by 0 bases, with 11 bases between. This CDR3 has 15 residues. Study findings and constraints: Vaccine-induced responses were seen in roughly 93% of patients, spanning several MHC alleles.

This chain links TRBV6-6 with TRBJ1-3; D call uncertain. This clonotype was obtained from a man aged 35-49 years with glioma. Some clones in this sample may be carry-over from other donors' samples. This material consisted of PBMCs, taken from a glioma patient treated with radiotherapy, temozolomide or both. CDR3 nucleotide sequence: TGTGCCAGCAGTCAGACAAAAACCTCTGGAAACACCATATATTTT. Protein: CASSQTKTSGNTIYF.